The next 7 T cell receptor beta chains were all read from a single sample in a study of long-term antiretroviral therapy in people with HIV. An immunoSEQ assay, version v3.0, was performed at survey level. Using immunoSEQ multiplex PCR, the repertoire was profiled, and TCRdb retains in-frame clones only, with some absent. Here the sample spans about 21,000 clones, roughly four fifths being singletons. Sequenced here: unsorted PBMCs, sampled 2.2 years after starting antiretroviral therapy. These receptors came from a man in his forties or fifties with HIV.

The chain couples TRBV5-4 to TRBJ2-7; 7 bases map to TRBD1. The CDR3 runs 14 residues. V gave up 6 bases and J gave up 0 bases; unmatched junction bases: 6. Germline CDR1 is SGHNT and CDR2 is YYREEE (reference sequence). This chain's CDR3 is CASTPGQFSYEQYF. Here the CDR3 DNA reads TGTGCCAGCACCCCGGGACAGTTCTCCTACGAGCAGTACTTC. The complete variable domain, with remaining parts taken from reference TRBV5-4 and TRBJ2-7, reads ETGVTQSPTHLIKTRGQQVTLRCSSQSGHNTVSWYQQALGQGPQFIFQYYREEENGRGNFPPRFSGLQFPNYSSELNVNALELDDSALYLCASTPGQFSYEQYFGPGTRLTVT.

This clone has a handful of counts. The chain is built from TRBV7-2 and TRBJ2-7; 7 bases are a match to TRBD1. This CDR3 contains 15 residues. Germline V gene data show CDR1 as SGHTA and CDR2 as FQGNSA. V lost 5 bases to trimming and J lost 3 bases; unmatched junction nucleotides: 10. CDR3 in amino acids: CASSSRQGRSYEQYF. Written as DNA, the CDR3 is TGTGCCAGCAGCAGCCGACAGGGTCGAAGCTACGAGCAGTACTTC.

The chain carries TRBV4-3 and TRBJ2-7; possible D gene TRBD1, 6 bases. Germline-derived CDR1 and CDR2 are LGHNA and YSLEER. The CDR3 covers 15 residues. Trimming removed 3 bases from V and 3 bases from J, with 15 bases in between. The CDR3, as DNA: TGCGCCAGCAGCCAGTGGGTTGGGGGCGGCTACGAGCAGTACTTC. Its protein product is CASSQWVGGGYEQYF.

V and J are TRBV5-5 and TRBJ1-5; D call uncertain. CDR1 is SGHKS, CDR2 YYEKEE, per germline (reference sequence). The CDR3 is 14 amino acids. Trimming stripped 0 bases from V and 2 bases from J, with 6 bases between. CDR3 amino acids: CASSLDWGNQPQHF. CDR3 bases: TGTGCCAGCAGCTTGGACTGGGGCAATCAGCCCCAGCATTTT.

V usage is TRBV14 and J usage is TRBJ2-1; D call uncertain. V was cut by 3 bases and J by 9 bases, with 6 bases left in between. The CDR3 spans 11 residues. CDR1 is SGHDN and CDR2 is FVKESK in the germline V gene. The CDR3 protein is CASSHTLEQFF. CDR3 DNA sequence: TGTGCCAGCAGCCACACTCTTGAGCAGTTCTTC.

The chain uses TRBV15 and TRBJ2-6, with 8 bases lining up with TRBD1. CDR1 and CDR2 from the germline V gene are LNHNV and YYDKDF (reference sequence). Losses at the gene ends were 2 bases for V and 0 bases for J; bases not matched to a gene: 6. This CDR3 has 18 residues. The CDR3 loop is CATSRKTGASSGANVLTF. Here the CDR3 DNA reads TGTGCCACCAGCAGAAAGACAGGGGCCAGCTCTGGGGCCAACGTCCTGACTTTC.

This clone counts as medium-sized. The chain has TRBV14 and TRBJ2-2; D ambiguous. The CDR3 sequence is 18 residues long. Trimming took 4 bases from V and 1 from J, leaving 19 bases between them. Looked up from germline, CDR1 is SGHDN and CDR2 is FVKESK. The CDR3 nucleotides read TGTGCCAGCAGCCGTTTCCGGGCCCCTTTTGGGAACACCGGGGAGCTGTTTTTT. It yields the protein CASSRFRAPFGNTGELFF.